These T cell receptor beta chains were read from a single sample in a study of shared clonotypes between healthy human individuals. The table came from immunoSEQ multiplex PCR; TCRdb's copy has only in-frame clones and leaves some out. The repertoire holds about 2 million clones, with roughly 94% as singletons. Material for sequencing was naive CD4+ T cells sorted from blood. The source is a man between 18 and 35 years old in good health. The CDR3 runs from the conserved cysteine through the conserved F or W. A D gene is named only where the DNA matches it firmly. Clone size appears in some rows only: once, few, many, or a class for an expanded clone.

CDR3 DNA: TGTGCCAGCAGCTTCGGGACGGGTGAGCAGTTCTTC; CDR3 protein: CASSFGTGEQFF; J gene: TRBJ2-1; clone size: -; D gene: -; V gene: TRBV6-5
CDR3 DNA: TGTGCCAGCAGCTTAGCTGCGCTCAACACCGGGGAGCTGTTTTTT; CDR3 protein: CASSLAALNTGELFF; J gene: TRBJ2-2; clone size: -; D gene: -; V gene: TRBV7-2
CDR3 DNA: TGTGCCAGCAGTTTATTGCCCGGACAGGGGTCCTACGAGCAGTACTTC; CDR3 protein: CASSLLPGQGSYEQYF; J gene: TRBJ2-7; clone size: -; D gene: TRBD1; V gene: TRBV28
CDR3 DNA: TGTGCCAGCTCACCAGTAGCGGGAAAAGAGACCCAGTACTTC; CDR3 protein: CASSPVAGKETQYF; J gene: TRBJ2-5; clone size: -; D gene: TRBD2; V gene: TRBV18
CDR3 DNA: TGTGCCAGCAGCGCAGACGGGACTAGCGGGGCGGTGACGCAGTATTTT; CDR3 protein: CASSADGTSGAVTQYF; J gene: TRBJ2-3; clone size: -; D gene: TRBD2; V gene: TRBV9
CDR3 DNA: TGTGCCAGCGAGGGAGAGGGGGCATCGTCACCCCTCCACTTT; CDR3 protein: CASEGEGASSPLHF; J gene: TRBJ1-6; clone size: -; D gene: TRBD1; V gene: TRBV2
CDR3 DNA: TGCGCCAGCAGCCCCTATCAGGGTGAAGGCTATGGCTACACCTTC; CDR3 protein: CASSPYQGEGYGYTF; J gene: TRBJ1-2; clone size: -; D gene: -; V gene: TRBV5-1
CDR3 DNA: TGTGCCATCAGTATAGCGGGATACACCGGGGAGCTGTTTTTT; CDR3 protein: CAISIAGYTGELFF; J gene: TRBJ2-2; clone size: -; D gene: TRBD2; V gene: TRBV10-3
CDR3 DNA: TGTGCCAGCACCCAGGGGACCTACATTGGACAGGGCGCTGCCCGGGAGCTGTTTTTT; CDR3 protein: CASTQGTYIGQGAARELFF; J gene: TRBJ2-2; clone size: -; D gene: TRBD1; V gene: TRBV7-9
CDR3 DNA: TGTGCCAGCAGTGAGCGGATCAGTTCTGGCTACACCTTC; CDR3 protein: CASSERISSGYTF; J gene: TRBJ1-2; clone size: -; D gene: -; V gene: TRBV2
CDR3 DNA: TGTGCCAGCAGCTTAGGCGAACAGGGGGCGCTTAGTGAAGCTTTCTTT; CDR3 protein: CASSLGEQGALSEAFF; J gene: TRBJ1-1; clone size: -; D gene: TRBD1; V gene: TRBV7-8
CDR3 DNA: TGTGCCAGCAGTTCAGACTCTGGAAACACCATATATTTT; CDR3 protein: CASSSDSGNTIYF; J gene: TRBJ1-3; clone size: -; D gene: -; V gene: TRBV2
CDR3 DNA: TGTGCCAGCAGCGTTCGCCGGACTAGCGGGAGTCGGGGTGGAGAGACCCAGTACTTC; CDR3 protein: CASSVRRTSGSRGGETQYF; J gene: TRBJ2-5; clone size: -; D gene: TRBD2; V gene: TRBV7-2
CDR3 DNA: TGTGCCAGCAGCCCCGCGACCCCGAACACCGGGGAGCTGTTTTTT; CDR3 protein: CASSPATPNTGELFF; J gene: TRBJ2-2; clone size: -; D gene: -; V gene: TRBV7-9
CDR3 DNA: TGTGCCAGCAGCTGGGGACAGGGTAATGAGCAGTTCTTC; CDR3 protein: CASSWGQGNEQFF; J gene: TRBJ2-1; clone size: -; D gene: TRBD1; V gene: TRBV7-6
CDR3 DNA: TGCGCCAGCAGTGTTAGCGGGGGGGTAGATGAGCAGTTCTTC; CDR3 protein: CASSVSGGVDEQFF; J gene: TRBJ2-1; clone size: -; D gene: TRBD2; V gene: TRBV10-2
CDR3 DNA: TGTGCCAGCAGTTACTCGATCCATAGCAATCAGCCCCAGCATTTT; CDR3 protein: CASSYSIHSNQPQHF; J gene: TRBJ1-5; clone size: -; D gene: -; V gene: TRBV6-5
CDR3 DNA: TGTGCCAGCAGCTCGAGCTCTCAAGAGACCCAGTACTTC; CDR3 protein: CASSSSSQETQYF; J gene: TRBJ2-5; clone size: -; D gene: -; V gene: TRBV11-1
CDR3 DNA: TGTGCCAGTAGCCATCCGGGGTTCGGGTATTCACCCCTCCACTTT; CDR3 protein: CASSHPGFGYSPLHF; J gene: TRBJ1-6; clone size: -; D gene: -; V gene: TRBV19
CDR3 DNA: TGCAGCGTTCTGGACTCCCCGGGAAACGAGCAGTACTTC; CDR3 protein: CSVLDSPGNEQYF; J gene: TRBJ2-7; clone size: -; D gene: -; V gene: TRBV29-1
CDR3 DNA: TGCGCCAGCAGATCCGGGACGGCAAGTAATGAGCAGTTCTTC; CDR3 protein: CASRSGTASNEQFF; J gene: TRBJ2-1; clone size: -; D gene: -; V gene: TRBV5-1
CDR3 DNA: TGTGCCAGCAGTTACCCGACTGGAATCAATGAGCAGTTCTTC; CDR3 protein: CASSYPTGINEQFF; J gene: TRBJ2-1; clone size: -; D gene: -; V gene: TRBV6-6
CDR3 DNA: TGCGCCAGCAGCTTGGGACAGGGGTTCAATCAGCCCCAGCATTTT; CDR3 protein: CASSLGQGFNQPQHF; J gene: TRBJ1-5; clone size: -; D gene: TRBD1; V gene: TRBV5-1
CDR3 DNA: TGTGCCAGCAGCTTGAGAGGGACAGGGATTTCACCCCTCCACTTT; CDR3 protein: CASSLRGTGISPLHF; J gene: TRBJ1-6; clone size: once; D gene: TRBD1; V gene: TRBV5-8
CDR3 DNA: TGTGCCAGCAGTTTACCAGCCTCAAATTCACCCCTCCACTTT; CDR3 protein: CASSLPASNSPLHF; J gene: TRBJ1-6; clone size: once; D gene: -; V gene: TRBV28
CDR3 DNA: TGTGCCAGCAGCCATAGTTCCGGGACAGCTTACGGGCAGTACTTC; CDR3 protein: CASSHSSGTAYGQYF; J gene: TRBJ2-7; clone size: -; D gene: TRBD1; V gene: TRBV7-9
CDR3 DNA: TGTGCCAGCTCACTTCGGACAGGGGACCCCTACGAGCAGTACTTC; CDR3 protein: CASSLRTGDPYEQYF; J gene: TRBJ2-7; clone size: -; D gene: TRBD1; V gene: TRBV18
CDR3 DNA: TGTGCCAGCAGCCCCGCCGTAGGCAGAACTAATGAAAAACTGTTTTTT; CDR3 protein: CASSPAVGRTNEKLFF; J gene: TRBJ1-4; clone size: -; D gene: -; V gene: TRBV28
CDR3 DNA: TGTGCCTGGAGTGTAAGGCCAGGACGGTGGAACACTGAAGCTTTCTTT; CDR3 protein: CAWSVRPGRWNTEAFF; J gene: TRBJ1-1; clone size: -; D gene: -; V gene: TRBV30
CDR3 DNA: TGCGCCAGCTCAGAAGATATAAATCAGCCCCAGCATTTT; CDR3 protein: CASSEDINQPQHF; J gene: TRBJ1-5; clone size: -; D gene: -; V gene: TRBV5-1
CDR3 DNA: TGTGCCAGCAGCTTAGGATCGGGGGTTAGCACAGATACGCAGTATTTT; CDR3 protein: CASSLGSGVSTDTQYF; J gene: TRBJ2-3; clone size: -; D gene: -; V gene: TRBV7-2
CDR3 DNA: TGTGCCAGCAGCTCCCCCCTAGGGGGCTACACCTTC; CDR3 protein: CASSSPLGGYTF; J gene: TRBJ1-2; clone size: once; D gene: -; V gene: TRBV11-2
CDR3 DNA: TGTGCCAGCTCACCAGGAGGGAGCGAGCAGTACTTC; CDR3 protein: CASSPGGSEQYF; J gene: TRBJ2-7; clone size: -; D gene: -; V gene: TRBV18
CDR3 DNA: TGTGCCAGCAGCTTCTCATCGGGGCTCGGGCGAAACACCATATATTTT; CDR3 protein: CASSFSSGLGRNTIYF; J gene: TRBJ1-3; clone size: -; D gene: -; V gene: TRBV13
CDR3 DNA: TGTGCCAGCAGTTGGGACGCAACTCGGAGTGGCTACACCTTC; CDR3 protein: CASSWDATRSGYTF; J gene: TRBJ1-2; clone size: -; D gene: -; V gene: TRBV6-5
CDR3 DNA: TGTGCCAGCAGCTTGGAGCGGGGGCCCTTGGGAGATACGCAGTATTTT; CDR3 protein: CASSLERGPLGDTQYF; J gene: TRBJ2-3; clone size: -; D gene: TRBD2; V gene: TRBV7-6
CDR3 DNA: TGCGCCAGCAGCGTTACACAGGGGGCGTACTATGGCTACACCTTC; CDR3 protein: CASSVTQGAYYGYTF; J gene: TRBJ1-2; clone size: -; D gene: TRBD1; V gene: TRBV5-1
CDR3 DNA: TGTGCCAGCGAGACTAGCGGTTACAATGAGCAGTTCTTC; CDR3 protein: CASETSGYNEQFF; J gene: TRBJ2-1; clone size: -; D gene: TRBD2; V gene: TRBV5-6
CDR3 DNA: TGCAGCGTTGAATTGGCAGGGGGTGGGACTGAAGCTTTCTTT; CDR3 protein: CSVELAGGGTEAFF; J gene: TRBJ1-1; clone size: -; D gene: TRBD1; V gene: TRBV29-1
CDR3 DNA: TGTGCCAGTAGTAGTAACACAGATACGCAGTATTTT; CDR3 protein: CASSSNTDTQYF; J gene: TRBJ2-3; clone size: once; D gene: -; V gene: TRBV19
CDR3 DNA: TGTGCCAGCAGCGCCCTAGCGGAAACAGATACGCAGTATTTT; CDR3 protein: CASSALAETDTQYF; J gene: TRBJ2-3; clone size: -; D gene: TRBD2; V gene: TRBV5-6
CDR3 DNA: TGTGCCTGGAGCCCCCGGGACTTTTGGGACACCATATATTTT; CDR3 protein: CAWSPRDFWDTIYF; J gene: TRBJ1-3; clone size: -; D gene: -; V gene: TRBV30
CDR3 DNA: TGCAGGGCGGATGAGCAGTTCTTC; CDR3 protein: CRADEQFF; J gene: TRBJ2-1; clone size: -; D gene: -; V gene: TRBV20-1
CDR3 DNA: TGTGCCAGCAGACAGGGGGCGGGTGGGACCCAGTACTTC; CDR3 protein: CASRQGAGGTQYF; J gene: TRBJ2-5; clone size: -; D gene: TRBD1; V gene: TRBV2
CDR3 DNA: TGTGCCAGTAGTGACGGGACAGGGTTTTTTCAGCCCCAGCATTTT; CDR3 protein: CASSDGTGFFQPQHF; J gene: TRBJ1-5; clone size: -; D gene: TRBD1; V gene: TRBV19
CDR3 DNA: TGTGCCAGCAAGAGGGATCCCACCGGGGAGCTGTTTTTT; CDR3 protein: CASKRDPTGELFF; J gene: TRBJ2-2; clone size: once; D gene: -; V gene: TRBV28
CDR3 DNA: TGTGCCAGCAGTCGGGCCGTTTGGGCCTACGAGCAGTACTTC; CDR3 protein: CASSRAVWAYEQYF; J gene: TRBJ2-7; clone size: -; D gene: -; V gene: TRBV21-1
CDR3 DNA: TGTGCCAGCAGCGTAGTCAGCGGAGGTTCCTACAATGAGCAGTTCTTC; CDR3 protein: CASSVVSGGSYNEQFF; J gene: TRBJ2-1; clone size: -; D gene: -; V gene: TRBV9
CDR3 DNA: TGTGCCAGCAGTCCCGGGACCCAGGTTTCCCACGAGCAGTACTTC; CDR3 protein: CASSPGTQVSHEQYF; J gene: TRBJ2-7; clone size: -; D gene: -; V gene: TRBV5-4
CDR3 DNA: TGTGCCAGCAGCCCACAGGGCTCAGAGACCCAGTACTTC; CDR3 protein: CASSPQGSETQYF; J gene: TRBJ2-5; clone size: -; D gene: -; V gene: TRBV11-2
CDR3 DNA: TGTGCCTGGAGCCCCGACAGCCTTGGTGGAGATACGCAGTATTTT; CDR3 protein: CAWSPDSLGGDTQYF; J gene: TRBJ2-3; clone size: -; D gene: -; V gene: TRBV30
CDR3 DNA: TGTGCTAGTGGTTTGGTAGACACCGGGAATCAGCCCCAGCATTTT; CDR3 protein: CASGLVDTGNQPQHF; J gene: TRBJ1-5; clone size: -; D gene: -; V gene: TRBV12-5